In this sample, the clone carrying this T cell receptor beta chain turned up once. Its antigen is not identified. Profiled with immunoSEQ multiplex PCR; TCRdb holds only in-frame clones, not every one. Of tens of thousands of clones in the sample, 70% to 90% were seen once. This entry is derived from a study of radiotherapy plus CTLA-4 blockade in lung cancer. This CDR3 spans 15 amino acids. Study results and caveats: TCR clones originating in tumors grew in number in blood after radiotherapy plus ipilimumab.

The material sequenced was peripheral blood, taken from a patient treated with radiotherapy plus ipilimumab. This clonotype was sampled from a human donor with non-small cell lung cancer that progressed on radiotherapy plus ipilimumab. V gene TRBV21-1 combines with J gene TRBJ2-7; TRBD1 is the table's D call and was not checked against the DNA. TRBV21-1 is a documented pseudogene. The CDR3 reads CASSNYSLAAYEQYF. For the CDR3, the DNA is TGTGCCAGCAGCAATTACAGCCTCGCAGCCTACGAGCAGTACTTC.